The 8 T cell receptor beta chains below all came from one sample that was sequenced in a study of T cell clonality in common variable immunodeficiency (dated by TCRdb to the mid-2010s). The method behind the library was the immunoSEQ multiplex PCR assay. In TCRdb, the immuneACCESS table is reduced to in-frame sequences with V and J assigned. These tables do not hold every clone; where another copy was compared, an unresolved V gene accounts for under half, and the others remain unexplained. The table puts approximately 81,000 clones in this sample, none counted just once. The ten largest account for approximately 0.8% of the sample. Material: peripheral blood mononuclear cells. These receptors all stem from a person aged 18 to 70 in good health.

This clone was seen ten or more times. The read terminates 3 residues before the CDR3 end, so the remaining end is supplied by the germline J gene. The chain combines TRBV5-4 with TRBJ2-1; D may be TRBD1 (6 bases). With 4 bases removed from V and 2 bases from J, the gap between germline ends came to 13 bases. This CDR3 has 15 residues. From germline, CDR1 is SGHNT and CDR2 YYREEE (reference sequence). Incomplete CDR3 DNA: TGTGCCAGCAGCGTGCTCTCAGGGGCCTACAATGAG. Residues: CASSVLSGAYNE. The CDR3 as a whole reads CASSVLSGAYNEQFF.

This clone showed up many times. The read finishes 3 residues shy of the CDR3 end, and the germline J gene is used to complete it. V usage is TRBV5-1 and J usage is TRBJ1-5, with 8 nucleotides matching TRBD1. The J segment lost 3 bases and the V segment lost 4 bases, leaving 6 bases of the junction unmatched. Germline assignment: CDR1 SGHRS and CDR2 YFSETQ. The CDR3 consists of 15 residues. The CDR3 DNA, read in part, is TGCGCCAGCAGCCCAGGACAGGGCCCCAATCAGCCC. It specifies CASSPGQGPNQP. The full CDR3 is CASSPGQGPNQPQHF.

This clone was detected ten times or more. Mismatch with germline at one junction end may stem from a read error. Coverage ceases 3 residues before the CDR3 finishes, and the germline J gene fills in the end. V usage is TRBV4-2 and J usage is TRBJ1-6, with no clear D. CDR3 length equals 15 residues. The germline CDR1 and CDR2 sequences are LGHNA and YNFKEQ. The CDR3 sequence is CASSQEDVRVSPLHF. The CDR3 bases that were read are TGCGCCAGCAGCCAAGAAGACGTCCGGGTATCACCC.

This clone was found a few times. The read gets to within 3 residues of the CDR3 end, and the germline J gene fills in the rest. This rearrangement joins TRBV18 to TRBJ1-1; 12 nucleotides match TRBD1. Per germline, CDR1 KGHSH and CDR2 LQKENI. The length of the CDR3 is 15 residues. This CDR3 reads CASSPPLGQGAEAFF. CDR3 DNA, as far as it was read: TGTGCCAGCTCACCACCGCTGGGACAGGGGGCAGAA.

This clone was counted at least ten times. The read ends 3 residues shy of where the CDR3 ends; the end is completed using the germline J gene. V usage is TRBV12-3 or TRBV12-4 and J usage is TRBJ2-3; D gene uncertain. The CDR3 has 14 residues. V was cut by 0 bases and J by 6 bases, with 10 bases left in between. CDR3 amino acids: CASSLAHARDTQYF. The CDR3 DNA, read in part, is TGTGCCAGCAGTTTAGCGCACGCCAGGGATACG.

Many counts were recorded for this clone. The observed sequence ends 3 residues before the CDR3 terminus, with the missing tail filled in from the germline J gene. The V call is TRBV5-1, the J call TRBJ2-1, with D maybe TRBD2 (6 bases). This CDR3 contains 15 residues. The germline gives CDR1 SGHRS, CDR2 YFSETQ. Deletions cut 0 bases from V and 3 bases from J, with 10 bases between. CDR3 DNA, as far as it was read: TGCGCCAGCAGCTTGGGGGACTCTTACTACAATGAG. It translates to CASSLGDSYYNE. The whole CDR3 protein reads CASSLGDSYYNEQFF.

This clone was observed at least ten times. The read ends 3 residues early relative to the CDR3; the germline J gene fills the gap. This chain connects TRBV7-9 to TRBJ1-1; D may be TRBD1 (6 bases). With 8 bases removed from V and 4 bases from J, the gap between germline ends came to 17 bases. The CDR3 is made up of 14 amino acids. Germline V lookup: CDR1 SEHNR, CDR2 FQNEAQ (reference sequence). CDR3 amino acids: CASGRQVRGTEAFF. CDR3 DNA, as far as it was read: TGTGCCAGCGGACGACAGGTACGGGGCACTGAA.

In its sample, this clone was seen many times. The missing CDR3 end, 3 residues past where the read stops, is filled in from the germline J gene. The chain carries TRBV7-9 and TRBJ2-7; no reliable D call. The CDR3 contains 13 residues. Trimming removed 3 bases at V and 2 bases at J, with 8 bases between. Per the germline V gene, CDR1 is SEHNR and CDR2 is FQNEAQ (reference sequence). The CDR3 DNA, read in part, is TGTGCCAGCAGCTTTGGGCCGGCCTACGAG. Its protein is CASSFGPAYE. In full, the CDR3 reads CASSFGPAYEQYF.